This TCR beta chain comes out of a study of molecular identifiers for immune sequencing clone quantification. Study-wide background: In replicates, the authors split RNA from roughly 18,000 or 92,000 naive CD8 cells five ways and sequenced four.

One entry per CDR3 protein results from TCRdb running MiXCR on the PCR reads. The sample yields about 640,000 distinct CDR3 sequences, just under 20% seen once. Sorting captured naive CD8 T cells as CD8+CD4-CCR7+CD45RA+. In the case of this clonotype: What it binds is unknown. Possible read error: a much larger clone is one base away.

Study-level points and caveats: Spiked Jurkat TCR RNA equivalent to one cell reportedly surfaced among approximately 1.1 million naive cells. In cases of identical TCR molecules sharing a barcode, highly expanded clone sizes could be underestimated.

The CDR3 loop spans 18 amino acids. Germline V gene data show CDR1 as MGHDK and CDR2 as SYGVNS. The V gene end was trimmed by 1 base and the J gene end by 5 bases; junction bases not matched to a gene: 11. The chain recombines TRBV25-1 with TRBJ2-1; 10 bases are shared with TRBD2. This clonotype was sampled from a human donor in good health. Some libraries in this study had Jurkat cell RNA spiked in. Sequences were obtained from naive CD8+ T cells from blood, with Jurkat cell RNA spiked in. The subset is: FACS-sorted CD8+CD4-CCR7+CD45RA+ naive T cells. DNA for the CDR3: TGTGCCAGCAGTGAATTCCCTGGTAGGACTAGCGGCAACAATGAGCAGTTCTTC. Translating gives CASSEFPGRTSGNNEQFF.